The sequence of this T cell receptor (beta chain) was determined in a study of cytomegalovirus exposure and HLA in healthy donors. Study-wide findings and caveats: Researchers reported in a later analysis that a missense DCLRE1C variant was tied to TCR beta V- and J-gene trimming. The study recorded about 160 TCR beta chains that were cytomegalovirus-associated. Some V segments, including TRBV6-2 and TRBV6-3, were excluded as indistinguishable.

Per germline, CDR1 LNHNV and CDR2 YYDKDF (reference sequence). V lost 0 bases and J lost 2, with 4 bases in between. The CDR3 length is 13 residues. The PCR used 60 Vbeta and 13 Jbeta primers. The method was immunoSEQ multiplex PCR; TCRdb's version includes in-frame clones alone and lacks a portion of them. The sample shows more than 85,000 clones, more than 75% of them seen only once. For this clone: The target antigen is unknown.

The rearrangement joins TRBV15 to TRBJ1-2, with unresolved D. This sequence was found in a woman in her forties or fifties in good health and CMV-seropositive. Material for sequencing was PBMCs. Here the CDR3 reads CATSREENYGYTF. CDR3 bases: TGTGCCACCAGCAGAGAGGAGAACTATGGCTACACCTTC. The full variable domain, its missing parts supplied by reference TRBV15 and TRBJ1-2, is DAMVIQNPRYQVTQFGKPVTLSCSQTLNHNVMYWYQQKSSQAPKLLFHYYDKDFNNEADTPDNFQSRRPNTSFCFLDIRSPGLGDTAMYLCATSREENYGYTFGSGTRLTVV.